This TCR beta chain was documented in a study of T cells after yellow fever vaccination. TCRdb re-called the 5' RACE reads with MiXCR, one entry per CDR3 protein. The sample yields around 350,000 distinct CDR3 sequences, 11% seen once. Trimming cost V 1 base and J 4 bases; bases outside gene matches: 8. Germline CDR1 and CDR2: LGHNA and YNFKEQ. The CDR3 spans 17 residues. This clonotype appeared a few times. The chain has TRBV4-2 and TRBJ2-3; 10 bases match TRBD2. The clonotype comes from a man aged 18 to 30 who received the YFV17D yellow fever vaccine. The input for sequencing was PBMCs, taken on the day of the first yellow fever vaccination. Here the CDR3 DNA reads TGTGCCAGCAGCCAAGTCTCGAGCGGGGGGGCGGCAGATACGCAGTATTTT. It translates to CASSQVSSGGAADTQYF.